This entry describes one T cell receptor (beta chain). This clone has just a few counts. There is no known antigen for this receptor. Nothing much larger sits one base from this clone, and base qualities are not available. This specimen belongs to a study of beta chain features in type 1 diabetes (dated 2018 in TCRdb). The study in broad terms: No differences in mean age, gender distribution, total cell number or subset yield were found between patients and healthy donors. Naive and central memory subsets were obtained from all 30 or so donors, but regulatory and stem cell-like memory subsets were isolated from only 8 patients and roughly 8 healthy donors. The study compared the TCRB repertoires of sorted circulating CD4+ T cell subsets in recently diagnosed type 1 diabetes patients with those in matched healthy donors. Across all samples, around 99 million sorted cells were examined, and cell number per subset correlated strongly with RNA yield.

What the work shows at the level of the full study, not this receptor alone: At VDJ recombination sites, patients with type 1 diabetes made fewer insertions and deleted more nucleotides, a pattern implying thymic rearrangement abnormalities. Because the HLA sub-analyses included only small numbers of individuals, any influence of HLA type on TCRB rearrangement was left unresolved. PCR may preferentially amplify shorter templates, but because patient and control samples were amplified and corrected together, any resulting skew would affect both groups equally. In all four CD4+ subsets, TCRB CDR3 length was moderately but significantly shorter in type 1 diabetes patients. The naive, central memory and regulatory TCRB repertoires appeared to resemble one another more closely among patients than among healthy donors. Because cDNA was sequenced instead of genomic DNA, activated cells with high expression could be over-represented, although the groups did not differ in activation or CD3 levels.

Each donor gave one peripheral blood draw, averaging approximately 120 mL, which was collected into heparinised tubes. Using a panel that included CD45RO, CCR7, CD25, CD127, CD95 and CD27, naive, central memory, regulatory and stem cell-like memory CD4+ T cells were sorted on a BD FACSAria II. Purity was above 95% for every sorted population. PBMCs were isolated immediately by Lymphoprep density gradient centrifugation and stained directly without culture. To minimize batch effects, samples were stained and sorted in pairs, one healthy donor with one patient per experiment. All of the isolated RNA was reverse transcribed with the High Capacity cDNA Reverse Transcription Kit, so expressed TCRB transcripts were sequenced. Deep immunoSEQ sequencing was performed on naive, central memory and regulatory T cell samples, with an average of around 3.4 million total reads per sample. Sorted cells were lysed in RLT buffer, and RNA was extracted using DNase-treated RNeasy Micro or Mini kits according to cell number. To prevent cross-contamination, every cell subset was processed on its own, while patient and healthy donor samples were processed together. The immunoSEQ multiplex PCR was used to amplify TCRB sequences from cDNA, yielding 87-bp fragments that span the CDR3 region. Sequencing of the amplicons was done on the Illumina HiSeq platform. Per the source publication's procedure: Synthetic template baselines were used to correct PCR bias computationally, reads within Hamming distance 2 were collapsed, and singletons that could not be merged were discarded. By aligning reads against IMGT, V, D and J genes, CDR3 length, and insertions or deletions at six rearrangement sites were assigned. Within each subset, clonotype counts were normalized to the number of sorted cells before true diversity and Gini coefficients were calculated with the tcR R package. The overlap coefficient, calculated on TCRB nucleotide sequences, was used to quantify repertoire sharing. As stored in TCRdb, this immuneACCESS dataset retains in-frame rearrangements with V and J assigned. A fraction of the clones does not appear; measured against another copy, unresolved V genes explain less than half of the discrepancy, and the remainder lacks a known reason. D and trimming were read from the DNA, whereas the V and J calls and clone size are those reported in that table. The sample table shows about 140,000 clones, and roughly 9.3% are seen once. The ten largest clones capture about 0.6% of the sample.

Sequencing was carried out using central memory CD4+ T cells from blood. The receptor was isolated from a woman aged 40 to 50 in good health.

The CDR3 corresponds to CASQWGSGGDGDTQYF. The nucleotides read TGTGCCAGCCAATGGGGTAGCGGGGGGGATGGAGATACGCAGTATTTT. Rearrangement joined TRBV2 to TRBJ2-3; 11 bases in the middle match TRBD2. The CDR3 numbers 16 residues from cysteine through phenylalanine. The only DNA kept is the CDR3, 48 bases in frame from the first base. At the junction V is shortened by 8 bases and J by 5 bases; bases outside the gene matches: 12. CDR1 SNHLY and CDR2 FYNNEI are derived from the germline V gene.